These 15 T cell receptor beta chains were sequenced from one sample in a study of T-cell memory formation after mild COVID-19. TCRdb used MiXCR to reprocess the 5' RACE reads, holding one entry per CDR3 protein. The data hold 450,000 to 650,000 distinct CDR3 sequences, with less than 25% observed a single time. The sample taken for sequencing was PBMCs or a T cell subset sorted from them (not recorded which). Every receptor here comes from an adult woman who had mild COVID-19 (a few samples of this study predate the infection). Cell type and time point are not known.

The rearrangement uses TRBV20-1 and TRBJ2-7; D uncertain. There are 11 residues in the CDR3. Trimming stripped 2 bases from V and 5 bases from J, with 7 bases between. Germline lookup yields CDR1 DFQATT and CDR2 SNEGSKA (reference sequence). CDR3 bases: TGCAGTGCTAGATTTATGAACGAGCAGTACTTC. Protein product: CSARFMNEQYF.

V usage is TRBV12-3 or TRBV12-4 and J usage is TRBJ2-7; D might be TRBD1 (5 bases). This CDR3 is 12 amino acids long. Between the trimmed V and J ends, which lost 6 bases and 3 bases, there was a span of 9 bases. CDR3 DNA sequence: TGTGCCAGCAGAGGGGTTTACTACGAGCAGTACTTC. Its translation: CASRGVYYEQYF.

This clonotype was detected many times. The chain has TRBV5-1 and TRBJ2-7; a possible D gene is TRBD1 (6 bases). V was clipped by 1 base and J by 5 bases, with 10 bases between them. There are 13 residues in the CDR3. Germline V gene data show CDR1 as SGHRS and CDR2 as YFSETQ. CDR3 DNA: TGCGCCAGCAGCTTGCAGGGGAGCAACGAGCAGTACTTC. Amino acids: CASSLQGSNEQYF.

This clonotype was recorded a few times. The chain carries TRBV18 and TRBJ2-3; D gene unclear. V was clipped by 0 bases and J by 0 bases, with 4 bases between them. Germline CDR1 reads KGHSH; CDR2 reads LQKENI. The CDR3 sequence is 14 residues long. The CDR3 DNA follows: TGTGCCAGCTCACCACCGTCTAGCACAGATACGCAGTATTTT. Translated, it gives CASSPPSSTDTQYF. The variable domain in full, completed from reference TRBV18 and TRBJ2-3, reads NAGVMQNPRHLVRRRGQEARLRCSPMKGHSHVYWYRQLPEEGLKFMVYLQKENIIDESGMPKERFSAEFPKEGPSILRIQQVVRGDSAAYFCASSPPSSTDTQYFGPGTRLTVL.

This clonotype turned up a few times. The CDR3 DNA is TGTGCCAGCAGTACACTTGGGACTAGCGGTTATACCGTGGGAGCCACAGATACGCAGTATTTT. Translation gives CASSTLGTSGYTVGATDTQYF. The chain is built from TRBV6-2 or TRBV6-3 and TRBJ2-3; 11 nucleotides line up with TRBD2. The CDR3 sequence is 21 residues long. Germline CDR1 MNHEY, CDR2 SVGEGT. The J segment lost 2 bases and the V segment lost 5 bases, leaving 21 bases of the junction unmatched.

This clonotype has just a few counts. This sequence joins TRBV24-1 and TRBJ2-7; weak D call: TRBD1 (5 bases). Trimming removed 9 bases from V and 1 base from J, with 15 bases in between. Germline CDR1 KGHDR, CDR2 SFDVKD. The CDR3 length is 14 residues. The chain's CDR3 is CATREGAPSYEQYF. In DNA, the CDR3 is TGTGCCACCCGCGAAGGGGCACCTTCCTACGAGCAGTACTTC.

This clonotype was seen more than once but under ten times. The DNA of the CDR3 is TGTGCCAGCGGTACAGGATTCTACAATGAGCAGTTCTTC. Translation gives CASGTGFYNEQFF. The rearrangement uses TRBV7-3 and TRBJ2-1; tentative D call: TRBD1 (5 bases). CDR1 and CDR2 (germline): SGHTA, FQGTGA. The V gene lost 8 bases and the J gene lost 3 bases, with 11 bases spanning the gap. CDR3 length equals 13 residues.

The V call is TRBV2, the J call TRBJ2-2; D is ambiguous. This CDR3 is built from 10 residues. V was shortened by 8 bases and J by 6 bases, with 4 bases between the two germline ends. Germline V gene lookup returns CDR1 SNHLY and CDR2 FYNNEI. The CDR3 sequence: CASFSGELFF. The CDR3 coding sequence is TGTGCCAGCTTTTCCGGGGAGCTGTTTTTT.

This clonotype showed up just a few times. The chain links TRBV12-3 or TRBV12-4 to TRBJ2-4; possibly TRBD1 for D (8 bases). The CDR3 sequence is 16 residues long. V was shortened by 3 bases and J by 3 bases, with 15 bases between the two germline ends. In DNA, the CDR3 is TGTGCCAGCAGTTTTGAGACAGGGGACTACAAAAACATTCAGTACTTC. This gives the protein CASSFETGDYKNIQYF.

This clonotype appeared a few times. J is TRBJ2-1 and V is TRBV7-3; TRBD1 matches 9 bases. After removal of 1 base from V and 5 bases from J, the junction contained 9 bases not matched to a gene. This CDR3 is built from 17 residues. The germline V gene encodes CDR1 SGHTA and CDR2 FQGTGA. The CDR3 DNA sequence: TGTGCCAGCAGCTTAAGAGCCGGGACAGGGACCAACAATGAGCAGTTCTTC. This encodes CASSLRAGTGTNNEQFF.

The chain recombines TRBV30 with TRBJ2-5, with 7 bases lining up with TRBD1. This CDR3 comprises 13 residues. Germline V gene sequence: CDR1 GTSNPN, CDR2 SVGIG (reference sequence). V shed 4 bases, J shed 4 bases, and the junction held 6 bases outside the gene matches. This chain's CDR3 is CAWTGTDRETQYF. The CDR3 DNA reads TGTGCCTGGACAGGGACAGATAGAGAGACCCAGTACTTC. Using reference TRBV30 and TRBJ2-5 for the parts outside the CDR3, the full variable domain is SQTIHQWPATLVQPVGSPLSLECTVEGTSNPNLYWYRQAAGRGLQLLFYSVGIGQISSEVPQNLSASRPQDRQFILSSKKLLLSDSGFYLCAWTGTDRETQYFGPGTRLLVL.

The chain employs TRBV7-9 and TRBJ2-7; no definite D call. The CDR3 contains 11 residues. Deletions cut 5 bases from V and 6 bases from J, with 8 bases between. Germline V gene lookup returns CDR1 SEHNR and CDR2 FQNEAQ (reference sequence). The CDR3 sequence: CASSASLEQYF. The CDR3 DNA sequence: TGTGCCAGCAGCGCCTCACTCGAGCAGTACTTC.

This clonotype was seen more than once but under ten times. The chain carries TRBV6-5 and TRBJ2-7; TRBD2 matches 11 bases. Germline values: CDR1 MNHEY, CDR2 SVGAGI. This CDR3 contains 14 residues. V lost 6 bases to trimming and J lost 3 bases; unmatched junction nucleotides: 4. The CDR3 region has the DNA TGTGCCAGCAGGGCCGGGACTAGCGGCTACGAGCAGTACTTC. Protein product: CASRAGTSGYEQYF.

This clonotype was picked up many times. The chain links TRBV5-1 to TRBJ2-1, with 7 positions matching TRBD1. V lost 7 bases, J lost 0 bases, and 4 bases stayed unmatched. The CDR3 sequence is 14 residues long. Per germline, CDR1 SGHRS and CDR2 YFSETQ. The DNA of the CDR3 is TGCGCCAGCTCGACAGGGCGCTCCTACAATGAGCAGTTCTTC. Translation gives CASSTGRSYNEQFF.

This clonotype occurred a few times. The chain carries TRBV4-1 and TRBJ2-7; 8 bases map to TRBD1. After removal of 0 bases from V and 3 bases from J, the junction contained 4 bases not matched to a gene. The CDR3 covers 15 residues. The germline V gene has CDR1 MGHRA and CDR2 YSYEKL. As DNA, the CDR3 is TGCGCCAGCAGCCAAGATCTTACAGGGGGCTACGAGCAGTACTTC. It translates to CASSQDLTGGYEQYF.